This T cell receptor (beta chain) was observed in a study of T-cell memory formation after mild COVID-19 (dated by TCRdb to the early 2020s). Regarding the study in general: TCR sequence clusters from the two donors were largely donor specific. T-cell clones expanding and contracting after mild COVID-19 in a couple of donors were tracked by longitudinal TCRalpha and TCRbeta repertoire sequencing. The cohort was made up of two young adult volunteers, one female and one male, who were previously healthy. Here is what the overall study found, with its caveats: Contracting CD4+ clones appeared mostly in the CM and EM memory subsets, whereas CD8+ clones were enriched in EMRA. Balanced CD4/CD8 phenotypes were observed for clones contracting from day 15 to 85, whereas a bias towards CD4+ was observed for a second wave of clones expanding from day 15 to 37. Whether the second-wave clones peaking on day 37 were SARS-CoV-2 specific was not confirmed. The study covered only a couple of mild cases, and larger cohorts including severe cases with pre-infection samples were considered necessary. Some responding clones were detected in pre-infection memory, which suggested that pre-existing cross-reactive memory T cells had joined the SARS-CoV-2 response.

Looking up the germline V gene yields CDR1 SGHTA and CDR2 FQGNSA. V is shortened by 2 bases, J by 0 bases, and the region joining them spans 11 bases. The CDR3 numbers 16 residues from cysteine through phenylalanine. Only CDR3 DNA is held: 48 bases, read in frame from base 1. Regarding this clonotype: There is no known antigen for this receptor. Per-base qualities were not stored, and no clone one base away is much larger.

PBMCs were isolated by Ficoll-Paque density gradient centrifugation. This sample was sequenced with an Illumina NovaSeq 6000. TCRalpha and TCRbeta cDNA libraries were constructed by 5'RACE with constant-segment primers, with sample barcodes and unique molecular identifiers being introduced. RNA was extracted from every sample with Trizol reagent. Library amplification was performed in two PCR steps, and a second sample barcode and Illumina TruSeq adapters were introduced in the second step. Sequencing of libraries was performed on an Illumina NovaSeq with 2 x 150 bp paired-end reads. In the source study's methods: The reads were demultiplexed and collapsed into UMI-guided consensus sequences using migec v1.2.7. Using mixcr v2.1.11, UMI consensuses were aligned to TRA and TRB V and J templates and then assembled into clonotypes. A clonotype was counted as expanded or contracted only when both edgeR and NoisET called the clonotype significant, with the noise models trained on biological replicates. For edgeR calls, the cutoffs were a false discovery rate-adjusted p below 0.01 and a log2 fold-change threshold of 1. As an exploratory analysis of dynamics, PCA with hierarchical clustering was applied to max-normalized trajectories of the 1000 most abundant clonotypes. Each responding clone was given a CD4 or CD8 phenotype based on the CD4+ and CD8+ repertoires, which had been sequenced separately. TCRdb reprocessing: public reads trimmed at Q25 with fastp, clones called with MiXCR, in-frame beta chains kept. Every CDR3 protein is listed once, alongside the most common genes and DNA of its rows. Here the V and J calls rest on TCRdb's processing, not on the authors' analysis. The sample table holds roughly 250,000 distinct CDR3 sequences, of which roughly 17% were seen once. The ten largest clones represent 20% to 25% of the sample.

The receptor comes from a man in his late teens or twenties who had mild COVID-19 (a few samples of this study predate the infection). The sample titles of this study are shuffled in the database, so cell type and time point are left out; the donor was told from shared clones. The chain was built from TRBV7-2 and TRBJ1-3, with the D gene call left open. Sequenced material: PBMCs or a T cell subset sorted from them (not recorded which). The CDR3 here reads CASSLFLPNSGNTIYF. The DNA is TGTGCCAGCAGCTTATTTTTACCGAACTCTGGAAACACCATATATTTT.